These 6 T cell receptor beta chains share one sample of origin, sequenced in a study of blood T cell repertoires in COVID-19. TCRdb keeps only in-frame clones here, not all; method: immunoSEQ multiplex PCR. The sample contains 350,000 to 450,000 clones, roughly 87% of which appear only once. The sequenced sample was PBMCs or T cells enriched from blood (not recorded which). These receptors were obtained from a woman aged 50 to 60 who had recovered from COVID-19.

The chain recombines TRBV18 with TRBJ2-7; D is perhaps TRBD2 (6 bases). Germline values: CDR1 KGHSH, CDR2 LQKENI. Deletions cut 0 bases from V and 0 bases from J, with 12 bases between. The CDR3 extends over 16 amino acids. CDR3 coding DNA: TGTGCCAGCTCACCACCGGAGGGGTGGAGCTCCTACGAGCAGTACTTC. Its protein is CASSPPEGWSSYEQYF.

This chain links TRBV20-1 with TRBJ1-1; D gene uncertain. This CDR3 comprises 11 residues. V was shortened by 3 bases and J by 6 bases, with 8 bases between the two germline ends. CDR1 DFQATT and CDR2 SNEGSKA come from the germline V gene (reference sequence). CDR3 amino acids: CSARSYPEAFF. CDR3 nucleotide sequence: TGCAGTGCTAGGAGCTATCCTGAAGCTTTCTTT.

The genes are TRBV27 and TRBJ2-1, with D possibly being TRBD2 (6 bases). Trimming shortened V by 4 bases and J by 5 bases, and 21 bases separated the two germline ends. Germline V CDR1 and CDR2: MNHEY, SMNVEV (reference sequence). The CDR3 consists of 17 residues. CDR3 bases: TGTGCCAGCAGTTCCCTGTCCACCGGGACTCCCAACAATGAGCAGTTCTTC. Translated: CASSSLSTGTPNNEQFF.

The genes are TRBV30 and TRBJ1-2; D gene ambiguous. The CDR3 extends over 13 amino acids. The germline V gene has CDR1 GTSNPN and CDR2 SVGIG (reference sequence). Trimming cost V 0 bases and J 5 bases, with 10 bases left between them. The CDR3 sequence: CAWSVPAGYGYTF. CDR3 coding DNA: TGTGCCTGGAGTGTACCGGCAGGATATGGCTACACCTTC.

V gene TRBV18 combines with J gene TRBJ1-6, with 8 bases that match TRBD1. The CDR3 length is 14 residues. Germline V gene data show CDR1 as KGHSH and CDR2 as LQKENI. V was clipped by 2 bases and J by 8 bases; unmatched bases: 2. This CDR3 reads CASSPKGQDSPLHF. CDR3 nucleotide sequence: TGTGCCAGCTCACCAAAGGGACAGGATTCACCCCTCCACTTT.

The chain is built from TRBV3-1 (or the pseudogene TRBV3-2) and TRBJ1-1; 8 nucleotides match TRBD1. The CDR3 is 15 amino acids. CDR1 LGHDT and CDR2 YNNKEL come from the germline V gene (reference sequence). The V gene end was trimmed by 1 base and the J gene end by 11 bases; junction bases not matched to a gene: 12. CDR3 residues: CASSQGIGRQGAAFF. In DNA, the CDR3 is TGTGCCAGCAGCCAAGGTATTGGGAGGCAGGGGGCTGCTTTCTTT.